This T cell receptor (beta chain) originates from a study of OX40 agonist ivuxolimab in advanced cancers. For the study at large: Partial response was recorded in three patients: one hepatocellular carcinoma and two cutaneous melanoma cases. Findings of the study overall: In a subset of nonresponders, normalized T-cell clonal expansion was also low. On average, a greater number of expanded clones characterised CD8+ T cells relative to CD4+.

The assay was immunoSEQ multiplex PCR, and TCRdb's table has in-frame clones only and misses some. The sample shows 45,000 to 55,000 clones, roughly 83% of them seen only once. In germline, CDR1 is SGHNT, CDR2 YYREEE (reference sequence). Trimming removed 4 bases from V and 5 bases from J; junction bases left unmatched: 8. This CDR3 region has 15 residues. As to this clone: What it binds is not known.

The specimen comprised CD4+ or CD8+ T cells sorted from blood, sampled in a trial of the OX40 agonist ivuxolimab. This chain connects TRBV5-4 to TRBJ1-1; TRBD1 agrees at 10 bases. The sequence was obtained from an adult with an advanced solid tumor such as melanoma, head and neck, liver or kidney cancer. The CDR3, as DNA: TGTGCCAGCAGCGAACCGGGACAGGGGAGGACTGAAGCTTTCTTT. Its translation is CASSEPGQGRTEAFF.